A selection of T cell receptor beta chains follows, all from one sample in a study of graft-versus-host responses after intestinal transplantation. Data came from immunoSEQ multiplex PCR; TCRdb stores just in-frame clones and leaves some out. Among about 29,000 clones, more than 85% were seen once, and the ten largest hold over 0.7%. The material sequenced was PBMCs, taken around 70 days after intestinal transplant. Every receptor here comes from a human patient who received an intestinal transplant, so some T cells may come from the graft donor. Each CDR3 is given without its conserved first and last residue. A D gene is named only where the DNA matches it firmly.

>TRBD1|TRBV29-1
SALRGTEADEQF
>NA|TRBV7-8
ASSLDLFSGENTEAF
>NA|TRBV2
ASTLRRTDPYEQY
>NA|TRBV7-9
ASSPPVPYNSPLH
>NA|TRBV4-2
ASSQGSNEQF
>NA|TRBV27
ASSDAINEQF
>NA|TRBV28
ASRLVGSKNIQY
>NA|TRBV19
ASSVQASTEAF
>NA|TRBV15
ATSSRLGSQETQY
>NA|TRBV6-5
ASSYYGVAETQY
>TRBD2|TRBV27
ASRLAGTYNEQF
>NA|TRBV4-1
ASSPIGWAHNEQF
>NA|TRBV19
ASSRGPNSPLH
>NA|TRBV5-1
ASSPITGPRDTEAF
>NA|TRBV18
ASSPLGRKEKLF
>NA|TRBV2
ASSEFGNSGNTIY
>NA|TRBV30
AWSVGRGVEQPQH
>TRBD2|TRBV6-5
ASSYFTERGNEQF
>TRBD1|TRBV27
ASSPGQGRSYNEQF
>TRBD1|TRBV6-6
ASTTPAGGFYEQY
>TRBD1|TRBV6-4
ASSAGQGDTGELF
>NA|TRBV5-1
ASTNSGNTIY
>NA|TRBV5-1
ASSLVYNEQF
>NA|TRBV28
ASSLTGYEQY
>NA|TRBV29-1
SADPDLNYGYT
>NA|TRBV7-9
ASTDGGETYEQY
>NA|TRBV27
ASSLLWRGWGTEAF
>NA|TRBV6-5
ASTYTATDTQY
>TRBD2|TRBV5-1
ASSLGVAGGQETQY
>NA|TRBV19
ASSIVIHTNTEAF
>NA|TRBV11-2
ASSPMADTQY
>TRBD1|TRBV5-1
ASSSGTELSEQF
>NA|TRBV5-1
ASSLSALGSGNTIY
>TRBD1|TRBV18
ASSPGQGGTTEAF
>TRBD1|TRBV9
ASSEQGDIYEQY
>NA|TRBV6-5
ASSYSRGSYEQY
>NA|TRBV30
AWNQSPGPTDTQY
>NA|TRBV4-1
ASSQAFGRRLTSYT
>TRBD2|TRBV7-2
ASSLGLAGGVYEQY
>NA|TRBV19
ATTSGRPGGYGYT
>NA|TRBV7-7
ASGWCYT
>NA|TRBV5-4
ASSLDTSYNEQF
>TRBD2|TRBV5-4
ASSETGLASYEQY
>NA|TRBV19
ASSLGQNTEAF
>NA|TRBV1
TSRTGHPYGYT
>NA|TRBV5-4
ASSLEPGSGADTQY
>NA|TRBV2
ASSVLRPPYQYNSPLH
>TRBD1|TRBV5-1
ASSFGQGDPMNTEAF
>NA|TRBV5-1
ASSLAGVDTQY
>TRBD1|TRBV5-1
ASSTGDGTYEQY
>NA|TRBV2
ASSVGPLYEQY
>TRBD2|TRBV10-3
AISLAGGGYEQY
>NA|TRBV5-1
ASTTGLRTEAF
>TRBD2|TRBV9
ASSVEAGGTYEQY
>TRBD1|TRBV7-9
ASSLAPGQGIGYEQY